This T cell receptor (beta chain) is from a study of ipilimumab plus nivolumab after autologous stem cell transplantation. Across the study: A median of roughly eight nivolumab and a few ipilimumab doses were given. Myeloma patients were high-risk transplant-naive or relapsed within 3 years of first autologous transplant.

Ipilimumab, 1 mg/kg, started 14 to 28 days after autologous transplant. Through week 26, nivolumab 3 mg/kg IV was given weeks 1, 4, 7, 10, then biweekly. Germline values: CDR1 MGHRA, CDR2 YSYEKL. Between the trimmed V and J ends, which lost 7 bases and 3 bases, there was a span of 7 bases. The CDR3 extends over 12 amino acids. Method: immunoSEQ multiplex PCR; TCRdb's copy keeps in-frame clones and lacks some. The table shows roughly 40,000 clones, with 80% to 95% occurring only once. The clonotype originates from a male donor with multiple myeloma. V usage is TRBV4-1 and J usage is TRBJ2-1; tentative D call: TRBD2 (5 bases). This sample comprised PBMCs, obtained in a trial of ipilimumab plus nivolumab as post-transplant consolidation. The CDR3 reads CASTRDYNEQFF. CDR3 DNA: TGCGCCAGCACGAGGGACTACAATGAGCAGTTCTTC.